A selection of T cell receptor beta chains follows, all from one sample in a study of control samples from healthy donors and cancer patients. Profiled with immunoSEQ multiplex PCR; TCRdb holds only in-frame clones, not every one. The sample has about 140,000 clones; roughly nine tenths are singletons. The sample taken for sequencing was blood. The receptors come from a man younger than 35 in good health. Both conserved end residues are part of each CDR3. D genes are given only for firm matches. Rows give clone size only sometimes, using once, few, many, or a class for an expanded clone.

cdr3_aa cdr3_nt d_call j_call clone_size v_call
CASSGLFLHF TGTGCCAGCAGTGGACTGTTCCTCCACTTT - TRBJ1-6 - TRBV12-3/TRBV12-4
CASSLGVAYGYTF TGTGCCAGCAGTTTGGGGGTGGCCTATGGCTACACCTTC - TRBJ1-2 - TRBV27
CASSLVGAGSPLHF TGTGCCAGCAGCTTAGTAGGGGCTGGGTCACCCCTCCACTTT - TRBJ1-6 - TRBV7-2
CASSQSEGGGQLFTDTQYF TGTGCCAGCAGCCAATCTGAGGGAGGGGGACAACTGTTCACAGATACGCAGTATTTT - TRBJ2-3 - TRBV16
CASSSELTYGYTF TGTGCCAGCAGCTCGGAGTTGACTTATGGCTACACCTTC - TRBJ1-2 - TRBV28
CASSTFPGQGAGEQYF TGTGCCAGCAGCACATTTCCGGGACAGGGGGCCGGGGAGCAGTACTTC TRBD1 TRBJ2-7 - TRBV5-4
CAISPGGGRGSGNTIYF TGTGCCATCAGTCCAGGAGGGGGACGAGGGTCGGGAAACACCATATATTTT - TRBJ1-3 - TRBV10-3
CAWSVRSGSDAPLHF TGTGCCTGGAGTGTGAGGTCAGGGAGTGATGCACCCCTCCACTTT - TRBJ1-6 once TRBV30
CSVGENTEAFF TGCAGCGTTGGGGAGAACACTGAAGCTTTCTTT - TRBJ1-1 once TRBV29-1
CASNLGFWENSPLHF TGTGCCAGTAATCTCGGTTTTTGGGAAAATTCACCCCTCCACTTT - TRBJ1-6 - TRBV19
CASKGEGYNEQFF TGTGCCAGCAAGGGGGAAGGATACAATGAGCAGTTCTTC - TRBJ2-1 - TRBV2
CASSQGETEAFF TGTGCCAGCAGCCAAGGGGAGACTGAAGCTTTCTTT - TRBJ1-1 - TRBV4-2
CASSSVGGAPIGEQYF TGTGCCAGTAGTTCGGTCGGGGGGGCCCCAATTGGCGAGCAGTACTTC TRBD2 TRBJ2-7 - TRBV19
CASSYFSSYEQYF TGTGCCAGCAGCTATTTTTCCTCCTACGAGCAGTACTTC - TRBJ2-7 - TRBV5-4
CAWSPGQGSYEQYF TGTGCCTGGTCGCCAGGACAGGGATCCTACGAGCAGTACTTC TRBD1 TRBJ2-7 - TRBV30
CAWSVGGGGEQYF TGTGCCTGGAGTGTCGGGGGTGGGGGCGAGCAGTACTTC - TRBJ2-7 - TRBV30
CAISGGPIYGYTF TGTGCCATTTCAGGGGGGCCCATCTATGGCTACACCTTC TRBD1 TRBJ1-2 - TRBV28
CASKERDVPSTDTQYF TGTGCCAGCAAAGAGAGGGACGTACCCTCCACAGATACGCAGTATTTT - TRBJ2-3 - TRBV3-1/TRBV3-2
CASSQLQETYGYTF TGTGCCAGCAGCCAATTACAGGAGACCTATGGCTACACCTTC - TRBJ1-2 - TRBV4-2
CASSPPGQGVPHEQYF TGTGCCAGCTCACCACCGGGGCAGGGGGTCCCGCACGAGCAGTACTTC TRBD1 TRBJ2-7 - TRBV18
CASSTASGGTYSYNEQFF TGCGCCAGCAGTACGGCTAGCGGGGGCACATACTCCTACAATGAGCAGTTCTTC TRBD2 TRBJ2-1 - TRBV10-2
CASSLDRGGEKLFF TGTGCCAGCAGCTTGGACAGGGGGGGTGAAAAACTGTTTTTT TRBD1 TRBJ1-4 once TRBV5-8
CASSLTGPYTEAFF TGTGCCAGCAGTTTGACAGGGCCTTACACTGAAGCTTTCTTT TRBD1 TRBJ1-1 - TRBV6-2/TRBV6-3
CASSWNSNQPQHF TGTGCCAGCAGCTGGAATAGCAATCAGCCCCAGCATTTT - TRBJ1-5 once TRBV7-2
CAKTGAPSYGYTF TGTGCCAAAACAGGGGCACCCTCCTATGGCTACACCTTC TRBD1 TRBJ1-2 - TRBV30
CASSPGTGPYEQYF TGTGCCAGCAGCCCAGGGACAGGGCCCTACGAGCAGTACTTC TRBD1 TRBJ2-7 - TRBV11-2
CASNTTDPFNEKLFF TGTGCCAGCAACACAACGGATCCTTTTAATGAAAAACTGTTTTTT - TRBJ1-4 - TRBV3-1/TRBV3-2
CASSDRDYGYTF TGTGCCAGCAGCGACAGGGACTATGGCTACACCTTC TRBD1 TRBJ1-2 once TRBV28
CASSPIGVRSSYEQYF TGTGCCAGCTCACCTATTGGCGTTCGCTCCTCCTACGAGCAGTACTTC - TRBJ2-7 - TRBV18
CASSSQGAENSPLHF TGTGCCAGCAGCTCACAGGGGGCGGAGAATTCACCCCTCCACTTT TRBD1 TRBJ1-6 - TRBV7-2
CASSLGQNEQYF TGTGCCAGCAGCTTGGGGCAGAACGAGCAGTACTTC - TRBJ2-7 once TRBV5-6
CASSSQGGFPNYEQFF TGTGCCAGTAGTTCGCAGGGGGGCTTTCCAAACTATGAGCAGTTCTTC - TRBJ2-1 - TRBV19
CAWNPLAGENNEQFF TGTGCCTGGAACCCCCTAGCGGGGGAGAACAATGAGCAGTTCTTC TRBD2 TRBJ2-1 - TRBV30
CASSQEGGQGYQPQHF TGTGCCAGCAGCCAAGAAGGTGGGCAGGGGTATCAGCCCCAGCATTTT - TRBJ1-5 - TRBV4-2
CASSLGTAAPNSPLHF TGTGCCAGCAGCTTAGGGACCGCGGCCCCTAATTCACCCCTCCACTTT - TRBJ1-6 - TRBV11-2
CASSPGQVLTNEKLFF TGTGCCAGCAGCCCCGGACAGGTGCTAACTAATGAAAAACTGTTTTTT TRBD1 TRBJ1-4 - TRBV7-2